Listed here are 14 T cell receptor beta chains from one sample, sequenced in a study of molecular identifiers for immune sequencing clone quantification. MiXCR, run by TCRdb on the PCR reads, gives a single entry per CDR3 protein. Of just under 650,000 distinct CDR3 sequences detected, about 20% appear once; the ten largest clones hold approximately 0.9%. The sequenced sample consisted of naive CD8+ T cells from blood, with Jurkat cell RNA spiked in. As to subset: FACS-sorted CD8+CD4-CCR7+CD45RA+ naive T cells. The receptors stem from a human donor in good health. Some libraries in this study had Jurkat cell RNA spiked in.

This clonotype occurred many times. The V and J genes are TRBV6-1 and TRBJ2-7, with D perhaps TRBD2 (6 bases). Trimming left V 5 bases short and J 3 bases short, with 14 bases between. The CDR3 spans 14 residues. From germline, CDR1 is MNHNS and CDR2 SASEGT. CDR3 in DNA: TGTGCCAGCAGTCTCCGGGACTCATACTACGAGCAGTACTTC. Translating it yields CASSLRDSYYEQYF.

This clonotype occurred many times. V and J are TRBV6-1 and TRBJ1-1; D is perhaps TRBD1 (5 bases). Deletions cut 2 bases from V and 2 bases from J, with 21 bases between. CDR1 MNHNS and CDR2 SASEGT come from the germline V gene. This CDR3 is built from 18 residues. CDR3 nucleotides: TGTGCCAGCAGTGAAACAACCCCGGGACGGTTAAAAAACACTGAAGCTTTCTTT. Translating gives CASSETTPGRLKNTEAFF.

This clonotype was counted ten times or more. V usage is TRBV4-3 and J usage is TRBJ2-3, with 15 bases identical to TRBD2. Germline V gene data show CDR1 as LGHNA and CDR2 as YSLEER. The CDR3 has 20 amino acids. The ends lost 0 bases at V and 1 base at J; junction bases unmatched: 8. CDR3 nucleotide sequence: TGCGCCAGCAGCCAAGAGTTGGGACTAGCGGGGGGCTGGGGCACAGATACGCAGTATTTT. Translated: CASSQELGLAGGWGTDTQYF.

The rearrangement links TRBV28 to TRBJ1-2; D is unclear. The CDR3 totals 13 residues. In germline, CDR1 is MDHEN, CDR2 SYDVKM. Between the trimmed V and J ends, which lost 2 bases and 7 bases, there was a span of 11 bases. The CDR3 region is CASSLMGLGGYTF. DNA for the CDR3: TGTGCCAGCAGTTTAATGGGTCTTGGTGGCTACACCTTC.

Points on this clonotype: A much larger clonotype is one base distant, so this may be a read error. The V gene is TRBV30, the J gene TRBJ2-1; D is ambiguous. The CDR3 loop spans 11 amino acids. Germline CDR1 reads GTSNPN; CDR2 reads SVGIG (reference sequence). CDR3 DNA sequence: TGTGCCCGGAGTTCCAGCAATGAGCAGTTCTTC. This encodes CARSSSNEQFF.

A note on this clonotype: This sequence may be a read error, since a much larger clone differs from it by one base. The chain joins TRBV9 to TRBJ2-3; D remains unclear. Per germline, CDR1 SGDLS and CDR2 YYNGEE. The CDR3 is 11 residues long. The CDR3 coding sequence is TGTGCCAGCAGCGGTAAGGGTACGCGGTATTTT. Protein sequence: CASSGKGTRYF.

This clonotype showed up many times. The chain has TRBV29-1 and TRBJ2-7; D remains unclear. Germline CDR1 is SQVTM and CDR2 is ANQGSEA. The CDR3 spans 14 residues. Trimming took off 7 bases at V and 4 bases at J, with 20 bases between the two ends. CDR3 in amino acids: CSGWPRSEGYEQYF. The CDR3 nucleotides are TGCAGCGGGTGGCCGCGTTCCGAAGGGTACGAGCAGTACTTC.

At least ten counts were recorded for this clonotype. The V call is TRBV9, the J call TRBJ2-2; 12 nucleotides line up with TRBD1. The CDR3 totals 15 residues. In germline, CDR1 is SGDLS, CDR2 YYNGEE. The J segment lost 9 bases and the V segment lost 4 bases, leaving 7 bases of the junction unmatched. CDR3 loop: CASSTGTGGLRELFF. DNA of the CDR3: TGTGCCAGCAGCACCGGGACAGGGGGCTTGAGGGAGCTGTTTTTT.

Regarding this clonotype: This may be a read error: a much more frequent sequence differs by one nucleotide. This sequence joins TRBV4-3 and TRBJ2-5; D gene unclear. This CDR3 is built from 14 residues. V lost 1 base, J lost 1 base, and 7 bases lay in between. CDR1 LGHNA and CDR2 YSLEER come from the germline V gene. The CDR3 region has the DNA TGCGCCAGCAGCCAAGGCTGGGGCCAAGAGACCCAGTACTTC. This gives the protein CASSQGWGQETQYF.

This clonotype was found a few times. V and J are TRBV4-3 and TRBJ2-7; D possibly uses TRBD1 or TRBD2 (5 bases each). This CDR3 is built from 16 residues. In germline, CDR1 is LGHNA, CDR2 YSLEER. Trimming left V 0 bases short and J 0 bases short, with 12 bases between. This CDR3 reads CASSQDWGKTSYEQYF. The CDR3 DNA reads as TGCGCCAGCAGCCAAGATTGGGGGAAAACCTCCTACGAGCAGTACTTC.

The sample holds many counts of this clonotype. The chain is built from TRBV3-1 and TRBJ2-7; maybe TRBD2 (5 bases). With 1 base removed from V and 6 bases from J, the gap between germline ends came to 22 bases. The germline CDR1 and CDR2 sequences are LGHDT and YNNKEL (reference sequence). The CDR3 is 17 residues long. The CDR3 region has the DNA TGTGCCAGCAGCCAAGTTCACTCGCGGGTCCACCCCTCCGAGCAGTACTTC. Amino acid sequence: CASSQVHSRVHPSEQYF.

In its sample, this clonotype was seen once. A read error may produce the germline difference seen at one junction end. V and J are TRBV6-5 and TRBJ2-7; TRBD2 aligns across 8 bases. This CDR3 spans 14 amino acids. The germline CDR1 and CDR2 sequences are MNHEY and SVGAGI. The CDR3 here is CASSYGAGGYEQHF. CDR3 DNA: TGTGCCAGCAGTTATGGGGCGGGGGGCTACGAGCAGCACTTC.

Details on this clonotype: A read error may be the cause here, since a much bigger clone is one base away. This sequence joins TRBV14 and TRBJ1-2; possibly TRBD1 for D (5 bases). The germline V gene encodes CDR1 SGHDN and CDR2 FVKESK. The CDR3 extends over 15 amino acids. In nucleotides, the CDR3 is TGTGCCGGCAGCTTAACCGGGACGGAGGATCATGGCTACACCTTC. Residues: CAGSLTGTEDHGYTF. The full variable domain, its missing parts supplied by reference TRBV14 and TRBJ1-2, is EAGVTQFPSHSVIEKGQTVTLRCDPISGHDNLYWYRRVMGKEIKFLLHFVKESKQDESGMPNNRFLAERTGGTYSTLKVQPAELEDSGVYFCAGSLTGTEDHGYTFGSGTRLTVV.

The CDR3 loop is CASRGGFSTNEKLFF. CDR3 DNA: TGTGCCAGCCGGGGGGGATTTTCAACTAATGAAAAACTGTTTTTT. The chain employs TRBV2 and TRBJ1-4; weak D call: TRBD1 (5 bases). Per germline, CDR1 SNHLY and CDR2 FYNNEI. The CDR3 spans 15 residues. V lost 8 bases and J lost 0, with 13 bases in between.